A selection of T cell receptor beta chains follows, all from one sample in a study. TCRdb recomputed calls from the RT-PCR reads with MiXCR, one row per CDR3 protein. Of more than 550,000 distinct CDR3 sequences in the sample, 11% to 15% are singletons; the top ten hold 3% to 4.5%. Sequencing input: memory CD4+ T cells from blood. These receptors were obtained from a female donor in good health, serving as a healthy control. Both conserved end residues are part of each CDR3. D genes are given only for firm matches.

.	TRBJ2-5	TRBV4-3	CASSQVGGGGETQYF
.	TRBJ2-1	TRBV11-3	CASSLDQIGHEQFF
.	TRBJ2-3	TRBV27	CASRENSVASQYF
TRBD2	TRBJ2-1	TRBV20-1	CSAPGLASNEQFF
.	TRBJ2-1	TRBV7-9	CASSLYRQGGDYNEQFF
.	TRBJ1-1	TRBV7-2	CASSGGGGLSTEAFF
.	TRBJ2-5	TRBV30	CAWSVAGRETQYF
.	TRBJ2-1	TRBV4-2	CASSDGGAGDNEQFF
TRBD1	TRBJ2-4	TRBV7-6	CASSLATGFDNIQYF
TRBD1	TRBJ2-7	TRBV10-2	CASNTGTVVREQYF
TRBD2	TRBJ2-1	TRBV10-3	CAISESRAGGGSYNEQFF
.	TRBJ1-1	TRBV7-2	CASSPSSRGTEAFF
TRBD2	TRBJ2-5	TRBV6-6	CASSYSTSGPVLQETQYF
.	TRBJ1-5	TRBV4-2	CASSQGLGSQPQHF
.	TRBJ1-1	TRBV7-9	CASRHPGEGTEAFF
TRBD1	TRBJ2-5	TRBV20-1	CSARLQGQETQYF
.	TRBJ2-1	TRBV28	CASITQGGHEQFF
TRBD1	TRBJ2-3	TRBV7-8	CASRMGQITDTQYF
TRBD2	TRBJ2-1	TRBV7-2	CASSLESSGAIHEQFF
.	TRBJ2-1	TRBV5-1	CASSLWDGEKFF
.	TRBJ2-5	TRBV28	CASSFRQGSAYQETQYF
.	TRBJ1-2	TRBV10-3	CAISAEREGYTF